A single sample gave rise to the 32 T cell receptor beta chains below, sequenced in a study of blood T cells in healthy people across ages. Primers used in a second PCR of about 7 to 11 cycles were a sample-barcoded 5' primer and a J-beta primer mix. Using its own MiXCR run on the 5' RACE reads, TCRdb lists one record per CDR3 protein. The data contain around 690,000 distinct CDR3 sequences, around 54% of them singletons. Sequencing was carried out using blood. The receptors were gathered from a man between 60 and 75 years old in good health.

The chain is built from TRBV29-1 and TRBJ2-3; 9 bases match TRBD2. The germline gives CDR1 SQVTM, CDR2 ANQGSEA. This CDR3 is 14 amino acids long. The J segment lost 2 bases and the V segment lost 5 bases, leaving 5 bases of the junction unmatched. CDR3 in amino acids: CSVISGGITDTQYF. CDR3 bases: TGCAGCGTTATTAGCGGGGGAATCACAGATACGCAGTATTTT.

The chain is built from TRBV29-1 and TRBJ2-7; no firm D call. Germline CDR1 SQVTM, CDR2 ANQGSEA. The V end was cut by 4 bases, the J end by 0 bases, with 25 bases between. CDR3 length equals 18 residues. CDR3 sequence: CSVGVYGVMCVSSYEQYF. DNA for the CDR3: TGCAGCGTTGGAGTGTATGGGGTCATGTGTGTGAGCTCCTACGAGCAGTACTTC.

This chain connects TRBV6-2 or TRBV6-3 to TRBJ2-6, with D hard to call. This CDR3 is built from 15 residues. Trimming stripped 6 bases from V and 0 bases from J, with 9 bases between. The germline CDR1 and CDR2 sequences are MNHEY and SVGEGT. In DNA, the CDR3 is TGTGCCAGCAGCACAGAGAGCTCTGGGGCCAACGTCCTGACTTTC. Its translation: CASSTESSGANVLTF.

The chain combines TRBV6-5 with TRBJ1-2; D remains unclear. Per germline, CDR1 MNHEY and CDR2 SVGAGI. This CDR3 is built from 13 residues. Trimming shortened V by 6 bases and J by 7 bases, and 15 bases separated the two germline ends. CDR3 sequence reads: CASRQGLTGGYTF. The DNA of the CDR3 is TGTGCCAGCAGACAAGGACTGACGGGTGGCTACACCTTC.

At least ten counts were recorded for this clonotype. J is TRBJ2-1 and V is TRBV11-2; D gene uncertain. Germline V gene lookup returns CDR1 SGHAT and CDR2 FQNNGV. V lost 5 bases, J lost 11 bases, and 13 bases lay in between. This CDR3 comprises 12 residues. The CDR3 region has the DNA TGTGCCAGCAGCCCCTCCCAGCAGAAGCAGTTCTTC. As protein: CASSPSQQKQFF.

This rearrangement joins TRBV14 to TRBJ2-5; D might be TRBD2 (7 bases). Per germline, CDR1 SGHDN and CDR2 FVKESK. V lost 1 base and J 5 bases, leaving 14 bases between the germline ends. The CDR3 contains 15 residues. CDR3 DNA sequence: TGTGCCAGCAGCCAAGTGACGGGGGGCGCCGAGACCCAGTACTTC. Its protein product is CASSQVTGGAETQYF.

The V call is TRBV5-1, the J call TRBJ2-3, with D hard to call. Germline-derived CDR1 and CDR2 are SGHRS and YFSETQ. Trimming shortened V by 2 bases and J by 10 bases, and 11 bases separated the two germline ends. The CDR3 has 12 residues. The CDR3 DNA reads as TGCGCCAGCAGCTTCAACGGTGATCCGCAGTATTTT. This sequence encodes CASSFNGDPQYF.

The chain uses TRBV6-4 and TRBJ2-3, with a tentative D call TRBD1 (6 bases). The CDR3 spans 15 residues. V gave up 2 bases and J gave up 1 base, with 10 bases separating them. CDR1 is MRHNA and CDR2 is SNTAGT in the germline V gene. In DNA form, the CDR3 reads TGTGCCAGCAGTGACGGGTCAGGGGGCACAGATACGCAGTATTTT. Protein sequence: CASSDGSGGTDTQYF.

This chain uses TRBV29-1 with TRBJ1-1; D is perhaps TRBD1 (5 bases). Trimming took off 6 bases at V and 1 base at J, with 12 bases between the two ends. CDR3 length: 13 amino acids. Germline-derived CDR1 and CDR2 are SQVTM and ANQGSEA. CDR3 in DNA: TGCAGCGTGGGTGGGACGGCGAACACTGAAGCTTTCTTT. It yields the protein CSVGGTANTEAFF.

This chain joins TRBV3-1 and TRBJ1-1, with a weak D call TRBD1 (5 bases). CDR1 LGHDT and CDR2 YNNKEL come from the germline V gene (reference sequence). V lost 0 bases and J lost 5, with 16 bases in between. The CDR3 has 16 amino acids. The CDR3 is CASSQDRGQGRTEAFF. CDR3 coding DNA: TGTGCCAGCAGCCAAGATCGAGGGCAGGGTAGGACTGAAGCTTTCTTT. Full variable domain (missing parts from reference TRBV3-1 and TRBJ1-1): DTAVSQTPKYLVTQMGNDKSIKCEQNLGHDTMYWYKQDSKKFLKIMFSYNNKELIINETVPNRFSPKSPDKAHLNLHINSLELGDSAVYFCASSQDRGQGRTEAFFGQGTRLTVV.

J is TRBJ1-2 and V is TRBV3-1; unclear D gene. The V end lost 2 bases, the J end lost 8 bases, and 9 bases lay between the germline ends. This CDR3 has 12 residues. Germline V CDR1 and CDR2: LGHDT, YNNKEL (reference sequence). The CDR3 loop reads CASSQTWSGYTF. In DNA form, the CDR3 reads TGTGCCAGCAGCCAAACGTGGAGCGGCTACACCTTC.

The chain joins TRBV20-1 to TRBJ1-2; D gene unclear. Germline CDR1 and CDR2: DFQATT and SNEGSKA (reference sequence). Trimming left V 6 bases short and J 0 bases short, with 11 bases between. There are 13 residues in the CDR3. The CDR3 nucleotides read TGCAGTGCCCCCCCAGGACCTAACTATGGCTACACCTTC. Amino acid sequence: CSAPPGPNYGYTF.

The rearrangement joins TRBV2 to TRBJ1-5; a possible D gene is TRBD1 (5 bases). CDR1 and CDR2 (germline): SNHLY, FYNNEI. CDR3 length: 14 residues. The V gene lost 10 bases and the J gene lost 3 bases, with 16 bases spanning the gap. The CDR3, as DNA: TGTGCCATCCGGGGGTGGGTGGACAATCAGCCCCAGCATTTT. This sequence encodes CAIRGWVDNQPQHF.

This clonotype was seen a handful of times. The J gene is TRBJ1-1, the V gene TRBV5-1, with D possibly being TRBD1 (5 bases). The V gene lost 4 bases and the J gene lost 1 base, with 14 bases spanning the gap. The CDR3 is 15 residues long. Germline-derived CDR1 and CDR2 are SGHRS and YFSETQ. CDR3 region: CASSRAQGGNTEAFF. Written as DNA, the CDR3 is TGCGCCAGCAGCAGGGCCCAGGGCGGGAACACTGAAGCTTTCTTT.

The J gene is TRBJ1-6, the V gene TRBV25-1, with D unresolved. V was cut by 0 bases and J by 7 bases, with 13 bases left in between. This CDR3 comprises 16 residues. Germline-derived CDR1 and CDR2 are MGHDK and SYGVNS. The CDR3 DNA is TGTGCCAGCAGTGAATATATGACTGAGGGAAATTCACCCCTCCACTTT. This encodes CASSEYMTEGNSPLHF.

The rearrangement links TRBV6-5 to TRBJ2-1; the match to TRBD2 covers 9 bases. The CDR3 has 15 residues. V was clipped by 6 bases and J by 7 bases; unmatched bases: 10. Germline CDR1 is MNHEY and CDR2 is SVGAGI. CDR3 region: CASRRAGGPGNEQFF. The CDR3 nucleotides read TGTGCCAGCAGACGGGCGGGGGGGCCTGGAAATGAGCAGTTCTTC.

The chain is built from TRBV11-2 and TRBJ2-1, with D uncertain. CDR1 and CDR2 from the germline V gene are SGHAT and FQNNGV. The CDR3 runs to 13 residues. Trimming stripped 0 bases from V and 6 bases from J, with 6 bases between. The CDR3 DNA reads as TGTGCCAGCAGCTTAGATCAGGTCAATGAGCAGTTCTTC. This gives the protein CASSLDQVNEQFF.

The chain's CDR3 is CASSLQSIGIGPQHF. The CDR3 DNA is TGTGCCAGCAGCCTACAGAGTATTGGGATCGGGCCCCAGCATTTT. V gene TRBV2 combines with J gene TRBJ1-5, with no clear D. The CDR3 consists of 15 residues. The V and J ends lost 6 bases and 9 bases respectively, with 21 bases between them. Germline V lookup: CDR1 SNHLY, CDR2 FYNNEI.

The rearrangement links TRBV10-3 to TRBJ2-1, with 11 positions matching TRBD2. The length of the CDR3 is 14 residues. The V gene's germline CDR1 is ENHRY and CDR2 SYGVKD. V shed 8 bases, J shed 5 bases, and the junction held 5 bases outside the gene matches. For the CDR3, the DNA is TGTGCCATCTCCGGGACTAGCGGTGACAATGAGCAGTTCTTC. Encoded protein: CAISGTSGDNEQFF.

The V call is TRBV5-4, the J call TRBJ1-4; 8 bases map to TRBD1. From germline, CDR1 is SGHNT and CDR2 YYREEE (reference sequence). Germline trimming cut 4 bases from V and 4 bases from J; bases unmatched to any gene: 9. The CDR3 sequence is 16 residues long. This CDR3 reads CASSPDRVAGNEKLFF. As DNA, the CDR3 is TGTGCCAGCAGCCCGGACAGGGTGGCGGGTAATGAAAAACTGTTTTTT. The whole variable domain, remainder taken from reference TRBV5-4 and TRBJ1-4, is ETGVTQSPTHLIKTRGQQVTLRCSSQSGHNTVSWYQQALGQGPQFIFQYYREEENGRGNFPPRFSGLQFPNYSSELNVNALELDDSALYLCASSPDRVAGNEKLFFGSGTQLSVL.

This clonotype was observed a few times. The gene calls are TRBV11-2 and TRBJ2-7; TRBD1 matches 8 bases. V shed 1 base and J 3 bases; nucleotides not matched to a gene: 8. CDR3 length: 16 residues. Germline V lookup: CDR1 SGHAT, CDR2 FQNNGV. CDR3 DNA: TGTGCCAGCAGCTTAGCTTCCTGGACAGGGATCTACGAGCAGTACTTC. Translating gives CASSLASWTGIYEQYF.

The chain is built from TRBV20-1 and TRBJ2-7; 10 positions match TRBD2. The J call is uncertain, as TRBJ2-5 better fits the DNA end. CDR1 is DFQATT and CDR2 is SNEGSKA in the germline V gene (reference sequence). The CDR3 is 14 amino acids. CDR3 protein: CSAIRTSGAETQYF. The CDR3 DNA follows: TGCAGTGCGATAAGGACTAGCGGAGCAGAGACCCAGTACTTC.

This clonotype occurred once. The chain links TRBV4-3 to TRBJ2-1; D is possibly TRBD2 (6 bases). V lost 0 bases to trimming and J lost 8 bases, with 26 bases between them. The CDR3 is 19 amino acids. Germline CDR1 is LGHNA and CDR2 is YSLEER. This CDR3 is CASSQEAVTNGSWVDEQFF. In DNA, the CDR3 is TGCGCCAGCAGCCAAGAAGCCGTCACTAACGGGAGTTGGGTCGATGAGCAGTTCTTC.

Only a few counts were recorded for this clonotype. The chain joins TRBV25-1 to TRBJ2-7; either TRBD1 or TRBD2 may fit D (5 bases each). CDR3 length: 15 residues. V lost 4 bases to trimming and J lost 3 bases, with 16 bases between them. From germline, CDR1 is MGHDK and CDR2 SYGVNS. The CDR3 loop reads CASSGSVGGHYEQYF. DNA of the CDR3: TGTGCCAGCAGTGGTTCGGTTGGGGGTCACTACGAGCAGTACTTC.

The V call is TRBV6-2 or TRBV6-3, the J call TRBJ2-4, with D perhaps assigned TRBD1 or TRBD2 (5 bases each). The CDR3 length is 18 residues. The V gene's germline CDR1 is MNHEY and CDR2 SVGEGT. The germline V and J ends were trimmed by 0 bases and 8 bases, with 23 bases remaining between them. CDR3 region: CASSYSRSDRPGTDIQYF. The CDR3 DNA sequence: TGTGCCAGCAGTTACTCCCGGTCCGACAGACCGGGAACGGACATTCAGTACTTC.

This rearrangement joins TRBV3-1 to TRBJ1-2; TRBD1 aligns across 11 bases. The CDR3 consists of 15 residues. Per germline, CDR1 LGHDT and CDR2 YNNKEL (reference sequence). V gave up 1 base and J gave up 7 bases; unmatched junction bases: 5. The CDR3 reads CASSQGTGGRAGYTF. For the CDR3, the DNA is TGTGCCAGCAGCCAAGGGACAGGGGGCCGTGCTGGCTACACCTTC.

This chain connects TRBV15 to TRBJ2-5; 9 positions agree with TRBD1. The CDR3 length is 14 residues. J gave up 5 bases and V 3 bases, and 4 bases lay outside the gene matches. The germline V gene has CDR1 LNHNV and CDR2 YYDKDF (reference sequence). In DNA, the CDR3 is TGTGCCACCAGCAGCCGGACAGGGGAGGAGACCCAGTACTTC. Protein product: CATSSRTGEETQYF.

This clonotype turned up a few times. A clone one base away is much larger, so this may be a read error. J is TRBJ2-5 and V is TRBV7-2; tentative D call: TRBD1 (6 bases). Germline V gene lookup returns CDR1 SGHTA and CDR2 FQGNSA. The length of the CDR3 is 15 residues. V lost 2 bases and J lost 11, with 21 bases in between. CDR3 protein: CASSLQGQELNEQYF. The DNA for the CDR3 is TGTGCCAGCAGCTTACAGGGACAAGAGCTAAATGAGCAGTACTTC.

The CDR3 sequence is CASGSTGSPYNEQFF. The CDR3 DNA is TGCGCCAGCGGATCTACAGGGAGCCCCTACAATGAGCAGTTCTTC. The V and J genes are TRBV5-1 and TRBJ2-1, with a tentative D call TRBD1 (6 bases). From germline, CDR1 is SGHRS and CDR2 YFSETQ. This CDR3 region has 15 residues. V was shortened by 7 bases and J by 2 bases, with 16 bases between the two germline ends.

The V and J genes are TRBV18 and TRBJ2-5; 12 bases align to TRBD2. Trimming cost V 1 base and J 2 bases; bases outside gene matches: 8. Per the germline V gene, CDR1 is KGHSH and CDR2 is LQKENI. The CDR3 sequence is 18 residues long. The CDR3 region is CASSPLLAGGALQETQYF. The CDR3 DNA is TGTGCCAGCTCACCACTACTAGCGGGGGGCGCACTTCAAGAGACCCAGTACTTC.

This clonotype was detected only a few times. The CDR3 sequence: CSVENAQTADTQYF. DNA for the CDR3: TGCAGCGTTGAAAATGCACAGACAGCAGATACGCAGTATTTT. The chain carries TRBV29-1 and TRBJ2-3, with D possibly TRBD1 on 5 matching bases. The germline V gene has CDR1 SQVTM and CDR2 ANQGSEA. The V and J ends lost 2 bases and 4 bases respectively, with 13 bases between them. The CDR3 sequence is 14 residues long.

For this clonotype: Compared with germline, one end of the junction differs, possibly owing to a read error. V is TRBV12-3 or TRBV12-4 and J is TRBJ2-3, with TRBD1 as a possible D gene (6 bases). This CDR3 has 15 amino acids. The CDR3 spells CASKWTRGMSDAQYF. CDR3 sequence (DNA): TGTGCCAGCAAATGGACAAGGGGGATGTCAGATGCGCAGTATTTT.